These T cell receptor beta chains were read from a single sample in a study of a mutant IDH1 vaccine in newly diagnosed glioma. What these receptors recognize is not known. This table comes from immunoSEQ multiplex PCR, and its TCRdb copy is limited to in-frame clones, with some not included. The sample contains about 46,000 clones, 80% to 95% of which appear only once. The sample in question was PBMCs, obtained from a glioma patient whose treatment included an IDH1 peptide vaccine. These receptors were collected from a middle-aged man with glioma. Both conserved end residues are part of each CDR3. A D gene is named only where the DNA matches it firmly. Not all rows give a size; the values are once, few, many and, for expanded clones, a class.

J: TRBJ2-3; V: TRBV13; size: NA; D: TRBD2; DNA: TGTGCCAGCAGCATAAGGGGACTAGCGGTCACAGATACGCAGTATTTT; CDR3: CASSIRGLAVTDTQYF
J: TRBJ1-1; V: TRBV4-1; size: NA; D: NA; DNA: TGCGCCAGCAGCCGGAACCTTGGGGTCACTGAAGCTTTCTTT; CDR3: CASSRNLGVTEAFF
J: TRBJ2-1; V: TRBV7-6; size: NA; D: NA; DNA: TGTGCCAGCAGCCCAAGTACCGGGACGGCCTACAATGAGCAGTTCTTC; CDR3: CASSPSTGTAYNEQFF
J: TRBJ2-2; V: TRBV9; size: NA; D: NA; DNA: TGTGCCAGCAGCTCGTCAGGTGGGGGAGTGACCGGGGAGCTGTTTTTT; CDR3: CASSSSGGGVTGELFF
J: TRBJ1-1; V: TRBV11-2; size: NA; D: NA; DNA: TGTGCCAGCAGCTTTCTTATAAGGACTGAAGCTTTCTTT; CDR3: CASSFLIRTEAFF
J: TRBJ1-6; V: TRBV19; size: once; D: NA; DNA: TGTGCCAGTAGTATGCGAAAGGGCTCACCCCTCCACTTT; CDR3: CASSMRKGSPLHF
J: TRBJ1-1; V: TRBV13; size: NA; D: NA; DNA: TGTGCCAGCATAAACCTGGGGGAAAACACTGAAGCTTTCTTT; CDR3: CASINLGENTEAFF
J: TRBJ1-6; V: TRBV10-3; size: NA; D: NA; DNA: TGTGCCATCAGCCGCCAGGATTCACCCCTCCACTTT; CDR3: CAISRQDSPLHF
J: TRBJ2-1; V: TRBV19; size: NA; D: TRBD2; DNA: TGTGCCAGTAGTATCACGGGAGGGCGTGAGCAGTTCTTC; CDR3: CASSITGGREQFF
J: TRBJ1-6; V: TRBV14; size: NA; D: NA; DNA: TGTGCCAGCAGCCAACTTTGGGATGGAGGTTCACCCCTCCACTTT; CDR3: CASSQLWDGGSPLHF
J: TRBJ1-2; V: TRBV28; size: NA; D: NA; DNA: TGTGCCAGCAGTCCTCGGGGGGCCCGCTATGGCTACACCTTC; CDR3: CASSPRGARYGYTF
J: TRBJ1-1; V: TRBV6-5; size: once; D: TRBD1; DNA: TGTGCCAGCAGATCCGGGACAGCCCTCACTGAAGCTTTCTTT; CDR3: CASRSGTALTEAFF
J: TRBJ1-2; V: TRBV7-9; size: NA; D: TRBD1; DNA: TGTGCCAGCAGCTTAGGAGGGACAGGGCAAGACTATGGCTACACCTTC; CDR3: CASSLGGTGQDYGYTF
J: TRBJ1-2; V: TRBV5-4; size: NA; D: NA; DNA: TGTGCCAGCAGCTTGCTAGGATCCGGCTATGGCTACACCTTC; CDR3: CASSLLGSGYGYTF